One TCR beta chain is described in this entry. Its antigen is still unknown. Both iRepertoire HTBI primers and Arm-PCR of CDR3 regions were used to build the TCR beta libraries. From the multiplex PCR reads, TCRdb called clonotypes with MiXCR, one entry per CDR3 protein. The table has about 310,000 distinct CDR3 sequences, 20% to 25% seen once. These data belong to a study of regulatory T cells in long-lasting Graves disease. Time point: persistent/refractory GD, antithyroid drugs over 5 years with positive TRAb. PBMC-derived RNA was used for the TCR library. Graves' disease diagnosis followed American Thyroid Association guidelines. Study-wide results and caveats: Patients with persistent disease showed a bias toward TRBV28, TRBJ1-2 and TRBJ2-5.

The J segment lost 0 bases and the V segment lost 4 bases, leaving 2 bases of the junction unmatched. CDR1 is MNHNS, CDR2 SASEGT, per germline. This CDR3 region has 16 residues. This sequence originates from a female donor with Graves disease. The V gene is TRBV6-1, the J gene TRBJ2-5; 13 bases line up with TRBD2. Sequencing was performed on peripheral blood mononuclear cells (PBMCs), taken when the disease was refractory, from a patient treated with antithyroid drugs. CDR3 protein: CASSALAGGYQETQYF. In DNA form, the CDR3 reads TGTGCCAGCAGTGCACTAGCGGGAGGGTACCAAGAGACCCAGTACTTC.